The 6 T cell receptor beta chains in this list originate from one sample, sequenced in a study of cytomegalovirus exposure and HLA in healthy donors. The primer mix had 60 Vbeta and 13 Jbeta primers. Sequencing was performed with immunoSEQ multiplex PCR; in TCRdb, only in-frame clones are kept and a portion is missing. The repertoire holds 150,000 to 200,000 clones, with 70% to 80% as singletons. Sequencing was carried out using PBMCs. The receptors were sampled from a woman aged 30 to 39 in good health and CMV-seropositive.

This sequence joins TRBV4-1 and TRBJ2-1; possibly TRBD1 for D (5 bases). The germline CDR1 and CDR2 sequences are MGHRA and YSYEKL. The CDR3 spans 14 residues. V gave up 4 bases and J gave up 5 bases, with 12 bases separating them. The CDR3 coding sequence is TGCGCCAGCAGCCCCTCTCGACAGCACAATGAGCAGTTCTTC. As protein: CASSPSRQHNEQFF.

The chain links TRBV29-1 to TRBJ1-5, with D unclear. Germline lookup yields CDR1 SQVTM and CDR2 ANQGSEA. V lost 4 bases and J lost 3, with 10 bases in between. The CDR3 has 13 residues. CDR3 loop: CSVGGFPNQPQHF. In nucleotides, the CDR3 is TGCAGCGTTGGAGGGTTCCCCAATCAGCCCCAGCATTTT. Together with reference TRBV29-1 and TRBJ1-5, the CDR3 gives the full variable domain: SAVISQKPSRDICQRGTSLTIQCQVDSQVTMMFWYRQQPGQSLTLIATANQGSEATYESGFVIDKFPISRPNLTFSTLTVSNMSPEDSSIYLCSVGGFPNQPQHFGDGTRLSIL.

The V call is TRBV9, the J call TRBJ1-3; unclear D gene. V lost 3 bases to trimming and J lost 0 bases, with 16 bases between them. Germline assignment: CDR1 SGDLS and CDR2 YYNGEE. There are 17 residues in the CDR3. The CDR3 coding sequence is TGTGCCAGCAGCGGGATGGGCAGCCCTTACTCTGGAAACACCATATATTTT. The encoded protein is CASSGMGSPYSGNTIYF. Full variable domain (rest looked up from reference TRBV9 and TRBJ1-3): DSGVTQTPKHLITATGQRVTLRCSPRSGDLSVYWYQQSLDQGLQFLIQYYNGEERAKGNILERFSAQQFPDLHSELNLSSLELGDSALYFCASSGMGSPYSGNTIYFGEGSWLTVV.

This chain uses TRBV10-3 with TRBJ2-1; 8 nucleotides agree with TRBD2. Germline V gives CDR1 ENHRY, CDR2 SYGVKD. V lost 6 bases to trimming and J lost 0 bases; unmatched junction nucleotides: 4. CDR3 length: 15 amino acids. The CDR3 sequence: CAISRSGGSYNEQFF. DNA for the CDR3: TGTGCCATCAGCAGAAGCGGGGGCTCCTACAATGAGCAGTTCTTC.

The rearrangement links TRBV7-6 to TRBJ2-5; 8 bases map to TRBD2. This CDR3 is 16 amino acids long. Trimming took 5 bases from V and 2 from J; bases not matched to a gene: 10. Germline V lookup: CDR1 SGHVS, CDR2 FNYEAQ. CDR3 sequence reads: CASSVRTSSYQETQYF. CDR3 DNA sequence: TGTGCCAGCAGCGTTCGGACTAGCAGCTATCAAGAGACCCAGTACTTC.

J is TRBJ2-3 and V is TRBV10-3; TRBD2 agrees at 11 bases. The CDR3 runs 15 residues. CDR1 is ENHRY, CDR2 SYGVKD, per germline. The ends lost 6 bases at V and 1 base at J; junction bases unmatched: 3. CDR3 loop: CAIRRTSGRTDTQYF. CDR3 nucleotide sequence: TGTGCCATCAGAAGGACTAGCGGGCGCACAGATACGCAGTATTTT.